These 27 T cell receptor beta chains were sequenced from one sample in a study of persistence of HIV-infected CD4 T cells. Antigens of these TCRs are unknown. The libraries were made with immunoSEQ version 4 in survey mode. The table came from immunoSEQ multiplex PCR; TCRdb's copy has only in-frame clones and leaves some out. The sample records roughly 14,000 clones, over 60% being singletons. Cells were stimulated with CMV-infected fibroblast lysates at approximately 10 ug/mL. Sorting selected CD4+ T cells upregulating both CD40 ligand and CD69. Specimen: CD4+ T cells sorted from PBMCs after approximately 19-hour stimulation, collected from a patient who received antiretroviral therapy. These receptors were collected from an adult man with HIV who was CMV-seropositive.

The chain has TRBV3-1 (or the pseudogene TRBV3-2) and TRBJ2-2; D is perhaps TRBD1 (5 bases). The CDR3 spans 20 residues. Trimming took 0 bases from V and 1 from J, leaving 21 bases between them. Germline loops: CDR1 LGHDT, CDR2 YNNKEL (reference sequence). The CDR3 here is CASSQERYWETGLNTGELFF. CDR3 DNA sequence: TGTGCCAGCAGCCAAGAACGTTACTGGGAAACAGGCCTGAACACCGGGGAGCTGTTTTTT.

This clone came up a few times. This chain uses TRBV9 with TRBJ1-3; 9 nucleotides match TRBD1. CDR1 and CDR2 from the germline V gene are SGDLS and YYNGEE. The CDR3 sequence is 19 residues long. V dropped 3 bases and J dropped 3; count of bases not matched to a gene: 16. CDR3 region: CASSGAVGLQGAFGNTIYF. The CDR3 DNA sequence: TGTGCCAGCAGCGGCGCCGTAGGGTTACAGGGGGCTTTTGGAAACACCATATATTTT.

In this sample, this clone turned up a few times. The chain carries TRBV7-9 and TRBJ1-1; 10 bases agree with TRBD1. Trimming cost V 5 bases and J 7 bases; bases outside gene matches: 4. The length of the CDR3 is 13 residues. Germline-derived CDR1 and CDR2 are SEHNR and FQNEAQ (reference sequence). CDR3 loop: CASSQTGGGEAFF. DNA of the CDR3: TGTGCCAGCAGCCAGACAGGGGGCGGTGAAGCTTTCTTT.

J is TRBJ1-3 and V is TRBV28; D not certain. The V end lost 6 bases, the J end lost 4 bases, and 10 bases lay between the germline ends. In germline, CDR1 is MDHEN, CDR2 SYDVKM. This CDR3 region has 13 residues. Here the CDR3 reads CASRTGNGNTIYF. CDR3 sequence (DNA): TGTGCCAGCAGAACGGGCAACGGAAACACCATATATTTT. Using reference TRBV28 and TRBJ1-3 for the parts outside the CDR3, the full variable domain is DVKVTQSSRYLVKRTGEKVFLECVQDMDHENMFWYRQDPGLGLRLIYFSYDVKMKEKGDIPEGYSVSREKKERFSLILESASTNQTSMYLCASRTGNGNTIYFGEGSWLTVV.

The chain combines TRBV20-1 with TRBJ2-3, with D unclear. CDR3 length equals 11 residues. Germline values: CDR1 DFQATT, CDR2 SNEGSKA (reference sequence). The CDR3 nucleotides read TGCAGCCGGTCAGGTCCAGATACGCAGTATTTT. Its protein is CSRSGPDTQYF.

The chain couples TRBV29-1 to TRBJ2-7, with 13 bases lining up with TRBD2. Trimming took 6 bases from V and 3 from J; bases not matched to a gene: 2. CDR3 length: 13 residues. Germline V gives CDR1 SQVTM, CDR2 ANQGSEA. In DNA, the CDR3 is TGCAGCGTCGGGACTAGCGGGGTCTACGAGCAGTACTTC. Amino acid sequence: CSVGTSGVYEQYF.

The V call is TRBV21-1, the J call TRBJ1-1; the table names TRBD1, a call not compared with the DNA. TRBV21-1 corresponds to a pseudogene. The CDR3 is 12 amino acids. The CDR3 reads CASSARRAEAFF. The CDR3 DNA follows: TGTGCCAGCAGCGCCCGCAGGGCTGAAGCTTTCTTT.

There are a few counts of this clone. This sequence joins TRBV19 and TRBJ1-2; D is perhaps TRBD1 (5 bases). Germline lookup yields CDR1 LNHDA and CDR2 SQIVND (reference sequence). CDR3 length equals 16 residues. V lost 4 bases and J 1 base, leaving 16 bases between the germline ends. The CDR3 protein is CASSNSARVINYGYTF. Here the CDR3 DNA reads TGTGCCAGTAGTAATAGCGCCAGGGTAATTAACTATGGCTACACCTTC.

This clone was counted once. This chain links TRBV12-3 or TRBV12-4 with TRBJ2-3; D is unresolved. The length of the CDR3 is 12 residues. Trimming took 1 base from V and 5 from J, leaving 4 bases between them. The CDR3 bases are TGTGCCAGCAGTTTAGGAGGAGATACGCAGTATTTT. It specifies CASSLGGDTQYF.

This sequence joins TRBV27 and TRBJ1-4; no definite D call. This CDR3 contains 14 residues. V was cut by 5 bases and J by 8 bases, with 15 bases left in between. The germline V gene has CDR1 MNHEY and CDR2 SMNVEV (reference sequence). In DNA form, the CDR3 reads TGTGCCAGCAGTGGGTTTCCCGAGCAGGAAAAACTGTTTTTT. The encoded protein is CASSGFPEQEKLFF.

DNA for the CDR3: TGTGCCAGCAGCAACGGACAGGGTCGGCCAGCTTTCTTT. Amino acid sequence: CASSNGQGRPAFF. The chain joins TRBV5-8 to TRBJ1-1; TRBD1 aligns across 8 bases. CDR3 size: 13 residues. The trim removed 4 bases at V and 10 bases at J, leaving 9 bases unmatched. The germline CDR1 and CDR2 sequences are SGHTS and YDEGEE. Full variable domain (remainder filled in from reference TRBV5-8 and TRBJ1-1): EAGVTQSPTHLIKTRGQQATLRCSPISGHTSVYWYQQALGLGLQFLLWYDEGEERNRGNFPPRFSGRQFPNYSSELNVNALELEDSALYLCASSNGQGRPAFFGQGTRLTVV.

The chain recombines TRBV9 with TRBJ2-3; maybe TRBD2 (5 bases). The CDR3 totals 16 residues. V was pared by 7 bases and J by 4 bases, with 22 bases between. Per germline, CDR1 SGDLS and CDR2 YYNGEE. CDR3 in amino acids: CASQLGPRSGADTQYF. CDR3 DNA sequence: TGTGCCAGCCAACTAGGCCCCCGGTCGGGCGCAGATACGCAGTATTTT. Full variable domain (outside the CDR3, taken from reference TRBV9 and TRBJ2-3): DSGVTQTPKHLITATGQRVTLRCSPRSGDLSVYWYQQSLDQGLQFLIQYYNGEERAKGNILERFSAQQFPDLHSELNLSSLELGDSALYFCASQLGPRSGADTQYFGPGTRLTVL.

This clone qualifies as medium-sized. The chain links TRBV7-2 to TRBJ2-3; possible D gene TRBD2, 6 bases. The CDR3 has 14 amino acids. Germline CDR1 and CDR2: SGHTA and FQGNSA. The germline V and J ends were trimmed by 3 bases and 2 bases, with 9 bases remaining between them. Here the CDR3 DNA reads TGTGCCAGCAGCTTCCCGGGGGACACAGATACGCAGTATTTT. Translated: CASSFPGDTDTQYF.

This clone was detected once. The genes are TRBV10-3 and TRBJ1-6, with 7 positions matching TRBD1. V lost 4 bases to trimming and J lost 9 bases; unmatched junction nucleotides: 9. Germline values: CDR1 ENHRY, CDR2 SYGVKD. The CDR3 spans 15 residues. The CDR3 sequence: CAISGRQGGISPLHF. CDR3 coding DNA: TGTGCCATCAGTGGGAGACAGGGAGGGATTTCACCCCTCCACTTT.

The rearrangement uses TRBV3-1 (or the pseudogene TRBV3-2) and TRBJ2-7, with D hard to call. Looked up from germline, CDR1 is LGHDT and CDR2 is YNNKEL (reference sequence). The CDR3 loop spans 12 amino acids. Trimming stripped 4 bases from V and 7 bases from J, with 11 bases between. CDR3 in amino acids: CASSRTGSEQYF. Here the CDR3 DNA reads TGTGCCAGCAGCCGGACGGGTTCGGAGCAGTACTTC.

V gene TRBV19 combines with J gene TRBJ2-4; TRBD1 aligns across 8 bases. Trimming cost V 7 bases and J 0 bases; bases outside gene matches: 5. CDR1 LNHDA and CDR2 SQIVND come from the germline V gene (reference sequence). The CDR3 extends over 15 amino acids. The chain's CDR3 is CASNPQGAAKNIQYF. The CDR3 nucleotides read TGTGCCAGTAACCCTCAGGGGGCAGCCAAAAACATTCAGTACTTC.

The chain uses TRBV28 and TRBJ2-7, with unresolved D. The CDR3 totals 12 residues. Germline V gene lookup returns CDR1 MDHEN and CDR2 SYDVKM. Trimming removed 3 bases at V and 5 bases at J, with 8 bases between. The CDR3 loop reads CASSLSWNEQYF. CDR3 in DNA: TGTGCCAGCAGTTTGAGCTGGAACGAGCAGTACTTC.

The chain combines TRBV5-1 with TRBJ1-3; D remains unclear. The CDR3 runs 13 residues. CDR1 and CDR2 from the germline V gene are SGHRS and YFSETQ. The CDR3 DNA follows: TGCGACCAACCGGTCCTCTCTGGAAACACCATATATTTT. Its translation: CDQPVLSGNTIYF.

This clone was seen a handful of times. The rearrangement joins TRBV7-3 to TRBJ2-2; 10 nucleotides match TRBD2. Germline CDR1 reads SGHTA; CDR2 reads FQGTGA. The CDR3 is made up of 15 amino acids. Germline trimming cut 3 bases from V and 7 bases from J; bases unmatched to any gene: 5. The CDR3 DNA reads TGTGCCAGCAGCTTGGGGACTAGCGTGAGCGGGGAGCTGTTTTTT. Its protein is CASSLGTSVSGELFF.

The genes are TRBV27 and TRBJ2-2; no firm D call. This CDR3 comprises 14 residues. From germline, CDR1 is MNHEY and CDR2 SMNVEV (reference sequence). V dropped 9 bases and J dropped 2 bases, with 13 bases sitting between them. CDR3 sequence reads: CASRRVDNTGELFF. In DNA, the CDR3 is TGTGCCAGTCGAAGGGTGGACAACACCGGGGAGCTGTTTTTT.

This chain links TRBV6-5 with TRBJ1-2; 10 bases are shared with TRBD1. V was clipped by 7 bases and J by 9 bases; unmatched bases: 14. Germline CDR1 and CDR2: MNHEY and SVGAGI. The CDR3 runs 15 residues. The CDR3 here is CASNPLFDRGRSYTF. CDR3 nucleotides: TGTGCCAGCAACCCACTTTTTGACAGGGGGCGTAGCTACACCTTC.

The chain combines TRBV10-2 with TRBJ2-7; tentative D call: TRBD2 (6 bases). V was shortened by 6 bases and J by 5 bases, with 11 bases between the two germline ends. Per germline, CDR1 WSHSY and CDR2 SAAADI. The CDR3 contains 12 residues. CDR3 loop: CASRAGRNEQYF. The CDR3 region has the DNA TGCGCCAGCAGGGCAGGGAGGAACGAGCAGTACTTC.

The chain uses TRBV2 and TRBJ1-6; perhaps TRBD1 as D (5 bases). The CDR3 contains 16 residues. V was clipped by 8 bases and J by 6 bases, with 20 bases between them. Germline loops: CDR1 SNHLY, CDR2 FYNNEI. This CDR3 is CASLPPPGGSNSPLHF. CDR3 coding DNA: TGTGCCAGCCTACCGCCACCGGGGGGATCTAATTCACCCCTCCACTTT.

The V and J genes are TRBV5-4 and TRBJ2-3; D remains ambiguous. V was shortened by 4 bases and J by 5 bases, with 8 bases between the two germline ends. The germline V gene has CDR1 SGHNT and CDR2 YYREEE (reference sequence). CDR3 length: 12 residues. CDR3 region: CASSGREDTQYF. CDR3 bases: TGTGCCAGCAGCGGTAGGGAAGATACGCAGTATTTT.

The chain carries TRBV7-2 and TRBJ2-1, with D tentatively TRBD2 (6 bases). Looked up from germline, CDR1 is SGHTA and CDR2 is FQGNSA. The CDR3 consists of 13 residues. Deletions cut 1 base from V and 13 bases from J, with 14 bases between. The DNA for the CDR3 is TGTGCCAGCAGCTTAGAGGGCGGGGCGGGACAGTTCTTC. This encodes CASSLEGGAGQFF.

V gene TRBV7-3 combines with J gene TRBJ1-1, with TRBD1 matching 7 bases. Losses at the gene ends were 4 bases for V and 4 bases for J; bases not matched to a gene: 6. Germline CDR1 and CDR2: SGHTA and FQGTGA. The CDR3 sequence is 14 residues long. The CDR3 DNA reads TGTGCCAGCAGCTCGACAGGGAGGACCACTGAAGCTTTCTTT. This sequence encodes CASSSTGRTTEAFF.

This chain uses TRBV6-5 with TRBJ2-3; 8 nucleotides agree with TRBD1. From germline, CDR1 is MNHEY and CDR2 SVGAGI. Trimming took 5 bases from V and 5 from J; bases not matched to a gene: 6. The CDR3 covers 14 residues. The DNA for the CDR3 is TGTGCCAGCAGTCGCGACAGGGGACAAGATACGCAGTATTTT. Its protein is CASSRDRGQDTQYF.